This paragraph reports one T cell receptor (beta chain). The antigen is not known. The sample belongs to a study of T cell responses to AZD1222 COVID-19 vaccine. The study's findings and limits: The CD4 TCRs associated with vaccination extended across spike and predominated at 160-218 and 743-854. Spike-specific TCRs gained breadth and depth after people received two AZD1222 doses. No day 14 peak samples; only post-peak repertoires were characterized.

TCRdb keeps only in-frame clones here, not all; method: immunoSEQ multiplex PCR. The sample yields about 140,000 clones, 80% to 95% seen once. This CDR3 region has 19 residues. Germline lookup yields CDR1 MNHEY and CDR2 SMNVEV (reference sequence). V was shortened by 5 bases and J by 0 bases, with 22 bases between the two germline ends. The chain links TRBV27 to TRBJ1-4; perhaps TRBD1 as D (5 bases). This sample comprised peripheral blood, obtained on day 0 of AZD1222 vaccination. This TCR derives from an adult in good health. CDR3 sequence reads: CASSASLPGRYATNEKLFF. CDR3 coding DNA: TGTGCCAGCAGTGCCTCACTTCCGGGACGGTATGCAACTAATGAAAAACTGTTTTTT.